The subject of this entry is one TCR beta chain. Its antigen is not identified. Germline-derived CDR1 and CDR2 are KGHSH and LQKENI. Trimming removed 5 bases at V and 1 base at J, with 12 bases between. There are 15 residues in the CDR3. Every sample had about 0.85-10 million cryopreserved PBMC in it before DNA extraction. This record belongs to a study of long-term antiretroviral therapy in people with HIV. Whole-study results and caveats: Narrower CDR3 length ranges marked HIV repertoires relative to controls. Clones that expanded before ART (that is, prior to treatment) dominated the repertoire at all time points. Information on adherence to ART, viral resistance or therapy changes was unavailable.

Investigators performed immunoSEQ version v3.0 at survey level. Here immunoSEQ multiplex PCR was the method, and the copy in TCRdb shows in-frame clones only, minus some. The table shows 15,000 to 20,000 clones, with almost 80% occurring only once. This clonotype originated in a woman between 40 and 50 years old with HIV. Sample: unsorted PBMCs, taken 2.3 years after starting antiretroviral therapy. The chain joins TRBV18 to TRBJ2-1; D gene ambiguous. The CDR3 coding sequence is TGTGCCAGCTCAGACGGCTATCAGTCCTACAATGAGCAGTTCTTC. It is translated as CASSDGYQSYNEQFF.